This T cell receptor beta chain was found in a study of beta chain features in type 1 diabetes. About the study: Summed over all samples, the examined sorted cells came to 85 million to 130 million.

The authors reverse transcribed all of the isolated RNA, so sequencing captured expressed TCRB transcripts. Profiling relied on immunoSEQ multiplex PCR, and the TCRdb table lists in-frame clones only, not all of them. The sample comprises about 650,000 clones, around 12% of which are singletons, and about 0.11% rests with the top ten. About this clone: Its antigen is not known.

V was clipped by 0 bases and J by 10 bases, with 10 bases between them. Germline CDR1 reads LGHNA; CDR2 reads YSLEER. The CDR3 is 14 residues long. Findings and caveats of the study: All four CD4+ subsets of Type 1 diabetes patients contained TCRB CDR3s that were moderately but significantly shorter. In comparison with healthy donors, patients had naive, central memory and Treg TCRB repertoires that appeared more similar.

By way of CD45RO/CCR7/CD25/CD127/CD95/CD27, the CD4+ regulatory, stem cell-like memory, central memory and naive cells were sorted. Sorted populations all had greater than 95% purity. V is TRBV4-3 and J is TRBJ1-6; D call uncertain. This sequence originates from a young man with type 1 diabetes. The sample comprised naive CD4+ T cells from blood. CDR3 residues: CASSQERPGSPLHF. The CDR3 nucleotides are TGCGCCAGCAGCCAAGAACGACCGGGCTCACCCCTCCACTTT.